This TCR beta chain was profiled in a study of OX40 agonist ivuxolimab in advanced cancers. Notes on the research overall: Ivuxolimab, which targeted the costimulatory receptor OX40 (CD134), was an agonistic, fully human IgG2 monoclonal antibody. Intravenous ivuxolimab was administered to patients every 2 weeks at six dose levels: 0.01, 0.1, 0.3, 1.5, 3 and 10 mg/kg. Among the approximately 50 dose-escalation patients, around 20 had hepatocellular carcinoma, roughly 15 melanoma, 9 renal cell carcinoma and 9 head and neck cancer. A male proportion of almost 85% and a mean age of around 60 years, ranging from 23 to 79, were recorded for the dose-escalation cohort. Patients were allowed to have had prior anti-PD-1, anti-PD-L1 or anti-CTLA-4 therapy, and approximately 43% of the dose-escalation patients had previously received checkpoint inhibitors. Partial responses occurred in three dose-escalation patients, of whom one had hepatocellular carcinoma and two had cutaneous melanoma. Peripheral TCRbeta sequencing was intended to test whether TCR sequence diversity was altered and clonal T-cell expansion was caused by ivuxolimab. The paper describes the monotherapy dose-escalation part (N ≈ 49 patients) of the phase I trial of ivuxolimab.

Study-level results and caveats: After ivuxolimab, more expanded clones were found on average in CD8+ T cells than in CD4+ T cells. Low levels of normalized T-cell clonal expansion were also seen in some patients who did not respond. The antigen specificity of the peripheral T cells that underwent clonal expansion was not determined. In partial responders in the 0.1-3.0 mg/kg groups, normalized peripheral clonal expansion was found to be among the lowest, especially among CD8+ T cells. At doses of 0.1 to 3.0 mg/kg, clonal expansion of both CD4+ and CD8+ T cells in blood was seen between baseline and week 6.

The CDR3 numbers 15 residues from cysteine through phenylalanine. Only the CDR3 region is kept as DNA, spanning 45 bases read in frame from base 1. The V end loses 5 bases and the J end loses 3 bases, and a stretch of 16 bases separates them. The germline V gene encodes CDR1 SGHTS and CDR2 YDEGEE. To sequence the TCRbeta CDR3 region, genomic DNA was isolated from the sorted cells. The immunoSEQ Assay was used for sequencing of TCRbeta CDR3 regions. In TCRdb, the immuneACCESS table is reduced to in-frame sequences with V and J assigned. These tables do not hold every clone; where another copy was compared, an unresolved V gene accounts for under half, and the others remain unexplained. Recorded for this sample are about 62,000 clones; roughly 84% of them occurred a single time. The ten largest account for roughly 2.4% of the sample. This clone appeared a single time. Its antigen target is currently unknown. No much larger clone is present one base from it, and per-base qualities are unavailable.

The trial excluded patients who had a history of autoimmune disease or were on systemic immunosuppression. Peripheral blood for TCR sequencing was collected from all dose cohorts at baseline, on cycle 4 day 1, and on cycle 7 day 1. Samples were obtained from an open-label, multicenter, first-in-human phase I dose-escalation trial of ivuxolimab. The trial enrolled adults with locally advanced or metastatic head and neck squamous cell, hepatocellular, melanoma or renal cell carcinoma. Before TCR sequencing, CD4+ T cells and CD8+ T cells were sorted from peripheral blood as separate populations. The source was CD4+ or CD8+ T cells sorted from blood, collected in a trial of the OX40 agonist ivuxolimab. Recombination connected TRBV5-8 to TRBJ2-3, with TRBD2 perhaps the D gene, on 6 matching bases. The TCR originated in an adult with an advanced solid tumor such as melanoma, head and neck, liver or kidney cancer. The nucleotide sequence is TGTGCCAGCAGTAGGAGGGTGGGTCTGACAGATACGCAGTATTTT. It translates as CASSRRVGLTDTQYF.